This T cell receptor (beta chain) was captured in a study of shared clonotypes between healthy human individuals. Study results and caveats: In general, naive subsets displayed greater estimated richness than memory subsets did. Several donors held 4.5% to 5% of naive CD4 clonotypes in common. Among donors, sharing of clonotypes was expected to be affected by sequencing depth. Clonotypes which were not shared had lower generation probabilities than clonotypes that all four donors shared.

V lost 4 bases to trimming and J lost 7 bases, with 12 bases between them. Per the germline V gene, CDR1 is SGDLS and CDR2 is YYNGEE. CDR3 length: 14 amino acids. Clones were sequenced by immunoSEQ multiplex PCR, and TCRdb holds only the in-frame ones, with some missing. The table has around 2,000,000 clones, less than 95% seen once. Selected positively for CCR7 and CD45RO-negative, naive CD8 cells excluded terminally differentiated effector memory CD45RA+ cells. Points on this clone: Its antigen is as yet unknown.

The TCR sequence derives from a man between 18 and 35 years old in good health. This chain connects TRBV9 to TRBJ1-6, with D hard to call. What was sequenced was naive CD8+ T cells sorted from blood. The CDR3 DNA reads as TGTGCCAGCAGCTCCGAGACGGCCAATTCACCCCTCCACTTT. It yields the protein CASSSETANSPLHF. The entire variable domain, with the rest obtained from reference TRBV9 and TRBJ1-6, is as follows: DSGVTQTPKHLITATGQRVTLRCSPRSGDLSVYWYQQSLDQGLQFLIQYYNGEERAKGNILERFSAQQFPDLHSELNLSSLELGDSALYFCASSSETANSPLHFGNGTRLTVT.